This T cell receptor (beta chain) was sequenced for a study of blood T cell repertoires in COVID-19. Study overall: T cells, B-cell-depleted T cells, or PBMCs provided the cDNA or gDNA that served as material.

Using immunoSEQ multiplex PCR, the repertoire was profiled, and TCRdb retains in-frame clones only, with some absent. The table lists hundreds of thousands of clones, roughly 90% of them singletons, with roughly 2.6% in the top ten. The age range of participants was about 18 to 95 years, with residence in approximately 25 US areas. Each recovered donor of Cohort 3 presented with two negative PCRs, clearance, or symptom resolution. The receptor comes from a man aged 60-69 years who had recovered from COVID-19. Sequenced sample: PBMCs or T cells enriched from blood (not recorded which).

The CDR3 sequence: CASSQSARLRQYF. CDR3 DNA: TGTGCCAGCAGCCAATCAGCGCGGTTACGGCAGTACTTC. The rearrangement uses TRBV12-3 or TRBV12-4 and TRBJ2-7; D remains ambiguous. V was pared by 6 bases and J by 9 bases, with 18 bases between. This CDR3 spans 13 amino acids.